This T cell receptor (beta chain) was recorded in a study of shared clonotypes between healthy human individuals. Trimming took off 4 bases at V and 0 bases at J, with 6 bases between the two ends. Germline lookup yields CDR1 MNHEY and CDR2 SVGAGI. The CDR3 length is 13 residues. As defined, naive CD8 cells were CD45RO-negative and positively selected for CCR7, with terminally differentiated effector memory CD45RA+ cells excluded. Recent vaccinations or acute infections were absent in the healthy HIV-negative adult donors. The sample holds one count of this clone. Its matching antigen is unknown. Within the sample, other DNA sequences also encode this same CDR3. Genomic DNA of each subset was evenly split across several immunoSEQ plates. Method: immunoSEQ multiplex PCR; TCRdb's copy keeps in-frame clones and lacks some. The repertoire holds 1.5 million to 2.5 million clones, with less than 95% as singletons.

Study-wide results and limits: Sequencing of the sorted subsets was shown by rarefaction to be incomplete despite large depth.

The receptor was isolated from a man younger than 30 in good health. This sequence joins TRBV6-5 and TRBJ1-1; D gene uncertain. The source material was naive CD8+ T cells sorted from blood. The CDR3 region has the DNA TGTGCCAGCAGTTGGGAACTGAACACTGAAGCTTTCTTT. Protein product: CASSWELNTEAFF.